This T cell receptor (beta chain) was sequenced in a study of T cells of healthy individuals. Many counts were recorded for this clonotype. Germline values: CDR1 SNHLY, CDR2 FYNNEI. V was clipped by 2 bases and J by 3 bases, with 2 bases between them. The CDR3 contains 11 residues. TCRdb ran MiXCR on the 5' RACE reads and lists one entry per CDR3 protein. Seen here are about 57,000 distinct CDR3 sequences, around 16% observed once, and the top ten hold around 5%. The V and J genes are TRBV2 and TRBJ2-7; D is uncertain. The TCR sequence derives from a human donor in good health. The CDR3 bases are TGTGCCAGCAGTGAATTCTACGAGCAGTACTTC. It is translated as CASSEFYEQYF. Full variable domain (outside the CDR3, taken from reference TRBV2 and TRBJ2-7): EPEVTQTPSHQVTQMGQEVILRCVPISNHLYFYWYRQILGQKVEFLVSFYNNEISEKSEIFDDQFSVERPDGSNFTLKIRSTKLEDSAMYFCASSEFYEQYFGPGTRLTVT.